The 4 T cell receptor beta chains below all came from one sample that was sequenced in a study of blood T cells in healthy people across ages. Next came a second PCR, run for about 6 to 12 cycles, which used a sample-barcoded 5' primer along with a J-beta primer mix. One entry per CDR3 protein, called by TCRdb with MiXCR from the 5' RACE reads. The data show over a million distinct CDR3 sequences, about 45% seen once. The sample comprised blood. These receptors came from a woman aged 18-35 years in good health.

This clonotype came up many times. The chain couples TRBV7-3 to TRBJ2-1, with 13 bases matching TRBD2. Germline CDR1 and CDR2: SGHTA and FQGTGA. V dropped 5 bases and J dropped 8; count of bases not matched to a gene: 6. CDR3 length: 15 residues. CDR3: CASSPRTSGSDEQFF. As DNA, the CDR3 is TGTGCCAGCAGCCCCCGGACTAGCGGGAGTGATGAGCAGTTCTTC.

There are a few counts of this clonotype. The chain links TRBV7-2 to TRBJ1-2, with unresolved D. The CDR3 length is 14 residues. Germline V gene lookup returns CDR1 SGHTA and CDR2 FQGNSA. V lost 5 bases to trimming and J lost 4 bases, with 14 bases between them. CDR3: CASSPREYSYGYTF. The CDR3, as DNA: TGTGCCAGCAGCCCACGGGAATACAGCTATGGCTACACCTTC.

The J gene is TRBJ2-2, the V gene TRBV7-9, with no clear D. Trimming took off 2 bases at V and 3 bases at J, with 4 bases between the two ends. The CDR3 contains 13 residues. Germline V gives CDR1 SEHNR, CDR2 FQNEAQ (reference sequence). The CDR3 spells CASSLKDTGELFF. The CDR3 DNA follows: TGTGCCAGCAGCTTAAAGGACACCGGGGAGCTGTTTTTT.

V gene TRBV27 combines with J gene TRBJ2-7; 9 positions agree with TRBD2. The CDR3 length is 13 residues. Germline V gene data show CDR1 as MNHEY and CDR2 as SMNVEV (reference sequence). Trimming cost V 2 bases and J 5 bases; bases outside gene matches: 1. In nucleotides, the CDR3 is TGTGCCAGCAGTTTAGGCGGGGGGGACGAGCAGTACTTC. This translates into CASSLGGGDEQYF.